This is a list of T cell receptor beta chains from one sample in a study of technical replicates of blood from a handful of donors. Data came from immunoSEQ multiplex PCR; TCRdb stores just in-frame clones and leaves some out. The sample has approximately 92,000 clones; 85% to 95% are singletons. The sample comprised T cells isolated from PBMCs. These receptors were collected from a human donor in good health. The CDR3 runs from the conserved cysteine through the conserved F or W. The D gene is left open where the match is weak. Some rows have no size entry. The others give once, few or many, or a class for an expanded clone.

cdr3_nt cdr3_aa d_call cdr3_length j_call clone_size v_call
TGTGCCAGCAGCGCCCTGACTAGCGGGAATGCCGGGGAGCTGTTTTTT CASSALTSGNAGELFF TRBD2 16 TRBJ2-2 - TRBV9
TGTGCCTGGAGTTTAGGGACAGGGGTCTACGAGCAGTACTTC CAWSLGTGVYEQYF TRBD1 14 TRBJ2-7 once TRBV30
TGCGCCAGCAGCTTGGTGTTGGACAACCCTCCCTACAATGAGCAGTTCTTC CASSLVLDNPPYNEQFF - 17 TRBJ2-1 - TRBV5-1
TGTGCCAGCAGCGCCGGGGAGGCCTCTGGAAACACCATATATTTT CASSAGEASGNTIYF - 15 TRBJ1-3 - TRBV27
TGTGCCAGCAGCGGACGACAGGGGGGGGCGGCCGGGGAGCTGTTTTTT CASSGRQGGAAGELFF TRBD1 16 TRBJ2-2 - TRBV4-2
TGTGCCAGCGGAGCAGGGGGCTTGACCAATGAGCAGTTCTTC CASGAGGLTNEQFF TRBD1 14 TRBJ2-1 - TRBV9
TGTGCCAGCAGTTACCCACAGCTCGCTAACTATGGCTACACCTTC CASSYPQLANYGYTF - 15 TRBJ1-2 - TRBV6-6
TGTGCCAGCAGTTTTACAGGGGGCCCCTACGAGCAGTACTTC CASSFTGGPYEQYF TRBD1 14 TRBJ2-7 - TRBV28
TGTGCCAGCAGCGACGGGTCAAGCGGGAGAGATGAGCAGTTCTTC CASSDGSSGRDEQFF TRBD2 15 TRBJ2-1 - TRBV5-5
TGTGCCATAGGGGACAGGGCGGCAGGTGAGCAGTTCTTC CAIGDRAAGEQFF TRBD1 13 TRBJ2-1 - TRBV2
TGTGCCAGCGGGACTAGCGGATTCTACAATGAGCAGTTCTTC CASGTSGFYNEQFF TRBD2 14 TRBJ2-1 - TRBV11-3
TGTGCCAGTAGAGAGACAGTTAATGAAAAACTGTTTTTT CASRETVNEKLFF - 13 TRBJ1-4 - TRBV19
TGTGCCAGCCAATTTACAGGGGTTGGGGAAAAACTGTTTTTT CASQFTGVGEKLFF TRBD1 14 TRBJ1-4 few TRBV19
TGTGCCAGCAGCTTTGAACACGAAATATGGGAGCAGTACTTC CASSFEHEIWEQYF - 14 TRBJ2-7 - TRBV5-6
TGTGCCAGCAGTACAACCGGGACAACGAACACTGAAGCTTTCTTT CASSTTGTTNTEAFF - 15 TRBJ1-1 few TRBV6-5
TGTGCCAGCAGTGGAGGGCTAGCTAATGAAAAACTGTTTTTT CASSGGLANEKLFF - 14 TRBJ1-4 few TRBV27
TGCGCCAGCAGCCAAGAGACAGGGTATTACGAGCAGTACTTC CASSQETGYYEQYF TRBD1 14 TRBJ2-7 - TRBV4-1
TGCGCCAGCAGCCCCCGGCTAGCGGGAGAACAGTACTTC CASSPRLAGEQYF TRBD2 13 TRBJ2-7 once TRBV4-1
TGTGCCAGTAGTTCAGGGGAAGTTGGAAACACCATATATTTT CASSSGEVGNTIYF - 14 TRBJ1-3 - TRBV19
TGCGCCAGCACCATGTTTATGGTCGGCAATGAGCAGTTCTTC CASTMFMVGNEQFF - 14 TRBJ2-1 - TRBV4-1
TGCGCCAGCAGCCACGGGACTAGCGGAGACAATGAGCAGTTCTTC CASSHGTSGDNEQFF TRBD2 15 TRBJ2-1 - TRBV4-3
TGTGCCAGTAGTATCGGTTTGGAGGGTTATTCAGCAGATACGCAGTATTTT CASSIGLEGYSADTQYF - 17 TRBJ2-3 - TRBV19
TGTGCCAGCAGCCCCCGGGACAGGATAGTTGAAGCTTTCTTT CASSPRDRIVEAFF TRBD1 14 TRBJ1-1 - TRBV7-2
TGTGCCAGCAGCCCGGTCTCCGGGACTGGGCTTCACAATGAGCAGTTCTTC CASSPVSGTGLHNEQFF - 17 TRBJ2-1 - TRBV7-9
TGTGCCTGGAGTGACGGCTACGAGCAGTACTTC CAWSDGYEQYF - 11 TRBJ2-7 - TRBV30
TGTGCCAGTAGTCTGGGACTAGCGGGAGAAGCAGATACGCAGTATTTT CASSLGLAGEADTQYF TRBD2 16 TRBJ2-3 - TRBV19
TGCGCCAGCAGCCAAGTTAAATCGGACATAGAACTGTTTTTT CASSQVKSDIELFF - 14 TRBJ1-4 - TRBV4-1
TGTGCCAGCAGCCAAGGACTAGGCACTGAGACCCAGTACTTC CASSQGLGTETQYF TRBD2 14 TRBJ2-5 - TRBV11-3
TGTGCCAGCAGTTACTCATTAGCGGCCTACCAAGAGACCCAGTACTTC CASSYSLAAYQETQYF - 16 TRBJ2-5 - TRBV6-5
TGTGCCAGCAGCTCGGACAGGTTTATCCGCCATGGCTACACCTTC CASSSDRFIRHGYTF TRBD1 15 TRBJ1-2 - TRBV13
TGTGCCAGCAGCTCGACAGGGGGCAATCAGCCCCAGCATTTT CASSSTGGNQPQHF TRBD1 14 TRBJ1-5 once TRBV7-2
TGTGCCAGCAGCCAAGGGATGGGACTAGTAACTACCGAGCAGTACTTC CASSQGMGLVTTEQYF TRBD2 16 TRBJ2-7 - TRBV14
TGTGCCAGTAGTAAGTTAGTGGGAGGGCAAGAGACCCAGTACTTC CASSKLVGGQETQYF TRBD2 15 TRBJ2-5 - TRBV19
TGTGCCAGCAGCCCCTGGACTAGCGGGATTACAGATACGCAGTATTTT CASSPWTSGITDTQYF TRBD2 16 TRBJ2-3 once TRBV7-9
TGCGCCAGCAGCTTTGGTACGTTTAGCGGGAGCTCCTACGAGCAGTACTTC CASSFGTFSGSSYEQYF TRBD2 17 TRBJ2-7 - TRBV5-1
TGTGCCAGCTCGCTGGGGGGATACAATCAGCCCCAGCATTTT CASSLGGYNQPQHF - 14 TRBJ1-5 - TRBV18
TGTGCCAGCAGCCAAGATAGGCAGGGCGGCTACGAGCAGTACTTC CASSQDRQGGYEQYF - 15 TRBJ2-7 few TRBV4-2
TGTGCCAGCTCACGCGGGACTAGCGGGAGTTTTGAGCAGTTCTTC CASSRGTSGSFEQFF TRBD2 15 TRBJ2-1 - TRBV18
TGTGCCAGCAGCGTAGATACGGGAGTGGGCTACAATGAGCAGTTCTTC CASSVDTGVGYNEQFF - 16 TRBJ2-1 - TRBV9
TGTGCCAGCAGCTTAGCGGGAGGCCCCGGCGAGCAGTACTTC CASSLAGGPGEQYF - 14 TRBJ2-7 once TRBV7-2
TGTGCCAGCAGCAGACAGAACAATGAGCAGTTCTTC CASSRQNNEQFF - 12 TRBJ2-1 - TRBV28
TGCAGCGTTGAAGAGGGACTAGCGGGAGGGCCGGGAGAGACCCAGTACTTC CSVEEGLAGGPGETQYF TRBD2 17 TRBJ2-5 - TRBV29-1
TGTGCCAGCAGTCCACCTAGCGGGAGGGATTACGAGCAGTACTTC CASSPPSGRDYEQYF TRBD2 15 TRBJ2-7 - TRBV28
TGTGCCAGCACCCCACCCCTCAGGACACCTAGCACAGATACGCAGTATTTT CASTPPLRTPSTDTQYF - 17 TRBJ2-3 - TRBV9
TGTGCCATCAGCTCTGAATACACTGAAAAACTGTTTTTT CAISSEYTEKLFF - 13 TRBJ1-4 - TRBV10-3
TGTGCCAGCAGCCCCACTAACTATGGCTACACCTTC CASSPTNYGYTF - 12 TRBJ1-2 - TRBV7-2
TGTGCCAGTGGGGGGGCGCTAAACACTGAAGCTTTCTTT CASGGALNTEAFF - 13 TRBJ1-1 - TRBV7-9
TGTGCCAGCAGCCAACAGGGAAACTACGAGCAGTACTTC CASSQQGNYEQYF - 13 TRBJ2-7 - TRBV7-2
TGCGCCAGCAGCCCCCCAGGGTTGAAGGGCGTGGGGGAGGATGGCTACACCTTC CASSPPGLKGVGEDGYTF - 18 TRBJ1-2 - TRBV4-1